These 21 T cell receptor beta chains share one sample of origin, sequenced in a study of T cells in Graves' hyperthyroidism and ophthalmopathy. TCR beta CDR3 regions were amplified from RNA transcripts. Carried out on the TCR CDR3, a first-round RT-PCR used the HTBI primer set. TCRdb independently ran MiXCR on the multiplex PCR reads; one entry per CDR3 protein. The data hold approximately 600,000 distinct CDR3 sequences, with around 20% observed a single time. Sequenced material: blood. The receptors come from a man younger than 40 with Graves' ophthalmopathy.

This sequence joins TRBV7-8 and TRBJ2-7, with unresolved D. V was trimmed by 0 bases and J by 3 bases, leaving 9 bases between them. Germline-derived CDR1 and CDR2 are SGHVS and FQNEAQ. The CDR3 totals 14 residues. This CDR3 is CASSLALENYEQYF. The CDR3 DNA is TGTGCCAGCAGCTTAGCTCTGGAAAACTACGAGCAGTACTTC.

This clonotype was counted between two and nine times. The chain uses TRBV2 and TRBJ2-3; possibly TRBD1 for D (5 bases). V gave up 10 bases and J gave up 3 bases, with 11 bases separating them. The germline gives CDR1 SNHLY, CDR2 FYNNEI. This CDR3 comprises 12 residues. The CDR3 DNA reads as TGTGCCATCTCGTCAGGGACAGATACGCAGTATTTT. This translates into CAISSGTDTQYF.

Here the CDR3 DNA reads TGTGCCAGCAGCTTAAAAGAGGGAACTGGCTACACCTTC. It specifies CASSLKEGTGYTF. This chain joins TRBV7-8 and TRBJ1-2; no firm D call. The germline V gene has CDR1 SGHVS and CDR2 FQNEAQ. This CDR3 is 13 amino acids long. The germline V and J ends were trimmed by 2 bases and 7 bases, with 11 bases remaining between them. Using reference TRBV7-8 and TRBJ1-2 for the parts outside the CDR3, the full variable domain is GAGVSQSPRYKVAKRGQDVALRCDPISGHVSLFWYQQALGQGPEFLTYFQNEAQLDKSGLPSDRFFAERPEGSVSTLKIQRTQQEDSAVYLCASSLKEGTGYTFGSGTRLTVV.

V gene TRBV30 combines with J gene TRBJ1-3; D gene unclear. There are 14 residues in the CDR3. V lost 2 bases and J lost 0, with 8 bases in between. Germline V lookup: CDR1 GTSNPN, CDR2 SVGIG (reference sequence). In DNA form, the CDR3 reads TGTGCCTGGAGTATGGGGAGCTCTGGAAACACCATATATTTT. It is translated as CAWSMGSSGNTIYF.

The chain has TRBV7-2 and TRBJ2-2, with D maybe TRBD2 (6 bases). The CDR3 runs 16 residues. V gave up 7 bases and J gave up 0 bases, with 15 bases separating them. CDR1 and CDR2 from the germline V gene are SGHTA and FQGNSA. In DNA, the CDR3 is TGTGCCAGCACCGTGGGTCCGGGAGCGAACACCGGGGAGCTGTTTTTT. This translates into CASTVGPGANTGELFF.

In this sample, this clonotype turned up a few times. The CDR3 region has the DNA TGTGCCAGCGGGAGTGGCTACACCTTC. It yields the protein CASGSGYTF. The chain links TRBV9 to TRBJ1-2; D gene ambiguous. Germline-derived CDR1 and CDR2 are SGDLS and YYNGEE. Trimming left V 7 bases short and J 7 bases short, with 5 bases between. The CDR3 length is 9 residues.

The chain couples TRBV7-3 to TRBJ2-7; D is perhaps TRBD2 (5 bases). V dropped 1 base and J dropped 0 bases, with 10 bases sitting between them. The CDR3 runs to 15 residues. CDR1 SGHTA and CDR2 FQGTGA come from the germline V gene. The CDR3: CASSLNPSFSYEQYF. The CDR3 DNA sequence: TGTGCCAGCAGCTTAAATCCTAGCTTCTCCTACGAGCAGTACTTC.

V gene TRBV9 combines with J gene TRBJ2-7, with TRBD1 as a possible D gene (5 bases). The germline CDR1 and CDR2 sequences are SGDLS and YYNGEE. Trimming shortened V by 0 bases and J by 2 bases, and 15 bases separated the two germline ends. CDR3 length: 16 amino acids. In DNA form, the CDR3 reads TGTGCCAGCAGCGTAGGACAGTCCACCGGCGCCTACGAGCAGTACTTC. Translated: CASSVGQSTGAYEQYF. Filled out from reference TRBV9 and TRBJ2-7, the complete variable domain reads DSGVTQTPKHLITATGQRVTLRCSPRSGDLSVYWYQQSLDQGLQFLIQYYNGEERAKGNILERFSAQQFPDLHSELNLSSLELGDSALYFCASSVGQSTGAYEQYFGPGTRLTVT.

The rearrangement links TRBV6-5 to TRBJ1-1; 8 nucleotides agree with TRBD1. The germline V gene encodes CDR1 MNHEY and CDR2 SVGAGI. Losses at the gene ends were 2 bases for V and 8 bases for J; bases not matched to a gene: 7. This CDR3 contains 14 residues. The chain's CDR3 is CASSYVNRGVEAFF. CDR3 nucleotide sequence: TGTGCCAGCAGTTACGTTAACAGGGGGGTGGAAGCTTTCTTT.

This clonotype was detected many times. The chain couples TRBV6-1 to TRBJ1-2; weak D call: TRBD1 (6 bases). This CDR3 is built from 17 residues. V lost 5 bases and J lost 6, with 25 bases in between. Germline V gives CDR1 MNHNS, CDR2 SASEGT. The DNA of the CDR3 is TGTGCCAGCAGTTCCCTCAGCCAGTACAGGGAGGGAAATGGCTACACCTTC. Translating it yields CASSSLSQYREGNGYTF.

The chain has TRBV11-2 and TRBJ2-6; 9 nucleotides match TRBD1. CDR1 and CDR2 from the germline V gene are SGHAT and FQNNGV. CDR3 length: 21 residues. The trim removed 4 bases at V and 0 bases at J, leaving 16 bases unmatched. The CDR3 is CASSSKPSQGAAYSGANVLTF. The CDR3, as DNA: TGTGCCAGCAGCTCGAAACCTTCACAGGGGGCTGCGTACTCTGGGGCCAACGTCCTGACTTTC. Full variable domain (missing parts from reference TRBV11-2 and TRBJ2-6): EAGVAQSPRYKIIEKRQSVAFWCNPISGHATLYWYQQILGQGPKLLIQFQNNGVVDDSQLPKDRFSAERLKGVDSTLKIQPAKLEDSAVYLCASSSKPSQGAAYSGANVLTFGAGSRLTVL.

This clonotype was seen repeatedly, ten times or more. The genes are TRBV11-2 and TRBJ1-1, with D unresolved. Germline V gene data show CDR1 as SGHAT and CDR2 as FQNNGV. V lost 0 bases and J 5 bases, leaving 4 bases between the germline ends. The CDR3 extends over 12 amino acids. CDR3 amino acids: CASSLDLTEAFF. The DNA for the CDR3 is TGTGCCAGCAGCTTAGATCTTACTGAAGCTTTCTTT.

This clonotype was seen only a few times. V is TRBV20-1 and J is TRBJ2-7; D gene uncertain. In germline, CDR1 is DFQATT, CDR2 SNEGSKA (reference sequence). There are 11 residues in the CDR3. Trimming cost V 5 bases and J 2 bases, with 7 bases left between them. The CDR3 DNA reads TGCAGTGCTCCTGACCCCTACGAGCAGTACTTC. Protein: CSAPDPYEQYF.

The chain is built from TRBV19 and TRBJ2-6; 7 positions agree with TRBD2. Germline trimming cut 2 bases from V and 0 bases from J; bases unmatched to any gene: 7. The CDR3 covers 18 residues. CDR1 and CDR2 from the germline V gene are LNHDA and SQIVND (reference sequence). CDR3 in DNA: TGTGCCAGTAGTATACAGGGAGGGATCTACTCTGGGGCCAACGTCCTGACTTTC. Its protein product is CASSIQGGIYSGANVLTF. Together with reference TRBV19 and TRBJ2-6, the CDR3 gives the full variable domain: DGGITQSPKYLFRKEGQNVTLSCEQNLNHDAMYWYRQDPGQGLRLIYYSQIVNDFQKGDIAEGYSVSREKKESFPLTVTSAQKNPTAFYLCASSIQGGIYSGANVLTFGAGSRLTVL.

The V call is TRBV29-1, the J call TRBJ2-7, with D possibly TRBD1 on 5 matching bases. The CDR3 consists of 12 residues. CDR1 and CDR2 (germline): SQVTM, ANQGSEA. V lost 4 bases, J lost 4 bases, and 11 bases lay in between. The CDR3 coding sequence is TGCAGCGTTGGTCTCAGGGAATACGAGCAGTACTTC. This translates into CSVGLREYEQYF.

This clonotype was seen a few times. The chain couples TRBV28 to TRBJ2-6; D possibly corresponds to TRBD1 (5 bases). Trimming took 6 bases from V and 0 from J, leaving 12 bases between them. The CDR3 loop spans 16 amino acids. The germline V gene has CDR1 MDHEN and CDR2 SYDVKM. The CDR3: CASRSRQYSGANVLTF. The CDR3 region has the DNA TGTGCCAGCAGGTCTAGACAGTACTCTGGGGCCAACGTCCTGACTTTC. Full variable domain (outside the CDR3, taken from reference TRBV28 and TRBJ2-6): DVKVTQSSRYLVKRTGEKVFLECVQDMDHENMFWYRQDPGLGLRLIYFSYDVKMKEKGDIPEGYSVSREKKERFSLILESASTNQTSMYLCASRSRQYSGANVLTFGAGSRLTVL.

With respect to this clonotype: With a much larger clone just one base away, this may be a read error. V and J are TRBV7-2 and TRBJ2-3; 9 bases match TRBD2. Germline loops: CDR1 SGHTA, CDR2 FQGNSA. The CDR3 has 15 amino acids. The chain's CDR3 is CAGSFPSGTTDTQYF. The CDR3 DNA is TGTGCCGGCAGCTTCCCTAGCGGGACCACAGATACGCAGTATTTT.

In DNA, the CDR3 is TGTGCCAGCAGTTTGAATGTGCAGGGAGGATCACCCCTCCACTTT. Amino acids: CASSLNVQGGSPLHF. V usage is TRBV12-3 or TRBV12-4 and J usage is TRBJ1-6, with D possibly TRBD1 on 5 matching bases. There are 15 residues in the CDR3. Trimming stripped 3 bases from V and 10 bases from J, with 16 bases between.

J is TRBJ2-4 and V is TRBV2, with D possibly being TRBD1 (7 bases). The CDR3 is 14 amino acids. Deletions cut 6 bases from V and 10 bases from J, with 19 bases between. Germline CDR1 reads SNHLY; CDR2 reads FYNNEI. The CDR3 region is CASRQGQGGLIQYF. As DNA, the CDR3 is TGTGCCAGCAGACAGGGCCAGGGGGGCTTGATTCAGTACTTC.

This clonotype was seen a handful of times. The chain is built from TRBV30 and TRBJ2-2; D is perhaps TRBD2 (5 bases). Germline-derived CDR1 and CDR2 are GTSNPN and SVGIG (reference sequence). The CDR3 has 12 amino acids. The germline V and J ends were trimmed by 8 bases and 6 bases, with 13 bases remaining between them. CDR3 loop: CARDGGAGELFF. The CDR3 bases are TGTGCCCGTGACGGAGGAGCCGGGGAGCTGTTTTTT.

The CDR3 region is CASSRTGYNEKLFF. CDR3 DNA sequence: TGCGCCAGCAGCCGGACAGGGTATAATGAAAAACTGTTTTTT. The rearrangement links TRBV4-1 to TRBJ1-4; 8 bases fit TRBD1. There are 14 residues in the CDR3. Germline V gene data show CDR1 as MGHRA and CDR2 as YSYEKL. V trimming: 4 bases; J trimming: 4 bases; junction bases outside the gene matches: 2.